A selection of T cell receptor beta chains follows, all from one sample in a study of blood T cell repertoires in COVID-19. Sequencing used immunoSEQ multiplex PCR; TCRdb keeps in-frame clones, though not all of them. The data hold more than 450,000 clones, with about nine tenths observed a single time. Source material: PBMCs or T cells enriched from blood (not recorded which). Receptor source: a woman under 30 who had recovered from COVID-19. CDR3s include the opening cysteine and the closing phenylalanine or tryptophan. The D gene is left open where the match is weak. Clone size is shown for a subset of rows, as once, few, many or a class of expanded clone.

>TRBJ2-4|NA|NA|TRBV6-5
TGTGCCAGCAGTTCTGGGGCAAACATTCAGTACTTC
CASSSGANIQYF
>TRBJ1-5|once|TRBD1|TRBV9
TGTGCCAGCAGCGTAGCCTCGGGACAGGGAATAAAGGAAAGGCAGCCCCAGCATTTT
CASSVASGQGIKERQPQHF
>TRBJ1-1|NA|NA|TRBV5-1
TGCGCCAGCAGCTTGGTAGGAGGGAGTATCGAAGCTTTCTTT
CASSLVGGSIEAFF
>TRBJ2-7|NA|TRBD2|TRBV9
TGTGCCAGCAGCCCGGGGGGGTACGAGCAGTACTTC
CASSPGGYEQYF
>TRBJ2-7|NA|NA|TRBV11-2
TGTGCCAGCAGCCCCCGGGGTTCACGCTCCTACGAGCAGTACTTC
CASSPRGSRSYEQYF
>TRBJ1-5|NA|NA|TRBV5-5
TGTGCCAGCAGCTTAGAGGGAGCCCCCCGGAGCAATCAGCCCCAGCATTTT
CASSLEGAPRSNQPQHF
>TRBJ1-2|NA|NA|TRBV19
TGTGCCAGTCGAATACTCCTACAGGGAAATGGCTACACCTTC
CASRILLQGNGYTF
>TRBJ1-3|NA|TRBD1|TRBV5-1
TGCGCCAGCAGCTGGGGGACAGGGTACGGAAACACCATATATTTT
CASSWGTGYGNTIYF
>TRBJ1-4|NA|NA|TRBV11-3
TGTGCCAGCAGCTTAGATATGTATGGAGAACTGTTTTTT
CASSLDMYGELFF
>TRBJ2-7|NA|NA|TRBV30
TGTGCCTGCACGACAGTAGGTTCCCGCGAGCAGTACTTC
CACTTVGSREQYF
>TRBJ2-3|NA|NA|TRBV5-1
TGCGCCAGCAGCTTGGTCAGGGGACCAGATACGCAGTATTTT
CASSLVRGPDTQYF
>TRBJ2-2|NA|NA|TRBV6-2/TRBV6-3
TGTGCCAGCAGTTTCAGTCTGGACACCGGGGAGCTGTTTTTT
CASSFSLDTGELFF
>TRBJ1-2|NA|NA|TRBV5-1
TGCGCCAGCAGCTTGGCCAGAGAGGAGTCGGGCTACACCTTC
CASSLAREESGYTF
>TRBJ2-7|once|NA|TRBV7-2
TGTGCCAGCAGCCCGTTTCAGGGGATCTACGAGCAGTACTTC
CASSPFQGIYEQYF
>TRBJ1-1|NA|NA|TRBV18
TGTGCCAGCTCACCAATCAAGGGCGGGACTGAAGCTTTCTTT
CASSPIKGGTEAFF
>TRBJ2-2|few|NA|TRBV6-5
TGTGCCAGCAGTTACGGCGGGGTACACACCGGGGAGCTGTTTTTT
CASSYGGVHTGELFF
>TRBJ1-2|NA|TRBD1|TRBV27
TGTGCCAGCAGGGGGACAGGGGGCGGAGAGGGCTACACCTTC
CASRGTGGGEGYTF